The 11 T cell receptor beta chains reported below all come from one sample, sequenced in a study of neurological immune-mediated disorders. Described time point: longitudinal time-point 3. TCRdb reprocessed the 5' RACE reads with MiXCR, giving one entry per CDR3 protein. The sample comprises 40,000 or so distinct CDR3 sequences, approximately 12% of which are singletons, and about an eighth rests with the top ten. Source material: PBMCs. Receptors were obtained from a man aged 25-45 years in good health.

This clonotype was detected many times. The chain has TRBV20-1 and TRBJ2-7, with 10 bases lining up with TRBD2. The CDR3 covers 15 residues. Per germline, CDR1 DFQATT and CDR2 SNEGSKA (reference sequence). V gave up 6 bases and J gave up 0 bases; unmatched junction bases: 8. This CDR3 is CSAAGLAESSYEQYF. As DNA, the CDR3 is TGCAGTGCCGCCGGACTAGCGGAGAGCTCCTACGAGCAGTACTTC.

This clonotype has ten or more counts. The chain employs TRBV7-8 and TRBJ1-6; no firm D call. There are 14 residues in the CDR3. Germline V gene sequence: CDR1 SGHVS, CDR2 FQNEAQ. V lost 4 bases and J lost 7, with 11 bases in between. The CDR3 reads CASSSGNPNSPLHF. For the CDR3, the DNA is TGTGCCAGCAGCTCCGGCAACCCAAATTCACCCCTCCACTTT.

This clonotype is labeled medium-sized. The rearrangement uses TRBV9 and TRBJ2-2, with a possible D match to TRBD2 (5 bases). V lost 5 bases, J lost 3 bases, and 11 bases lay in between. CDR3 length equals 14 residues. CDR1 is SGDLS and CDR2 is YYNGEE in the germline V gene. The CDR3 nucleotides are TGTGCCAGCAGGGCGGGCATATACACCGGGGAGCTGTTTTTT. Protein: CASRAGIYTGELFF.

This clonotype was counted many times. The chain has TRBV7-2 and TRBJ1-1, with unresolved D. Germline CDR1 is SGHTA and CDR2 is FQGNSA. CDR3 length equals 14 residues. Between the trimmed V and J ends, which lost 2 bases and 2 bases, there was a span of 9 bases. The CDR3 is CASSLRWTNTEAFF. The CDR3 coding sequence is TGTGCCAGCAGCTTACGGTGGACCAACACTGAAGCTTTCTTT.

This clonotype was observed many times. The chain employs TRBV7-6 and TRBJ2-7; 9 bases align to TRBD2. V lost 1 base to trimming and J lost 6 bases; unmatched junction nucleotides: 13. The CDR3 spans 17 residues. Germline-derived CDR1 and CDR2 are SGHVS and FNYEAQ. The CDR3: CASSLGWGAASGTEQYF. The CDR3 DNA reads TGTGCCAGCAGCTTAGGCTGGGGAGCGGCTAGCGGGACCGAGCAGTACTTC.

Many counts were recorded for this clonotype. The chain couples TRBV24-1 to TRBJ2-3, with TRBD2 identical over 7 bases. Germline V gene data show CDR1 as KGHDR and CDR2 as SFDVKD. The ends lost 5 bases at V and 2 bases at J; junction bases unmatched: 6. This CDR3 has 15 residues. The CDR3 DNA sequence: TGTGCCACCAGTGTGACTAGCACATCCACAGATACGCAGTATTTT. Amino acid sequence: CATSVTSTSTDTQYF.

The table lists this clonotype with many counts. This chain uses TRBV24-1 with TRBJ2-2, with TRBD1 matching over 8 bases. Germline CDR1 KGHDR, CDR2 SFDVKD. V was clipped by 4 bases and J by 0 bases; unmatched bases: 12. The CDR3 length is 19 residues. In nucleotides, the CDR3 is TGTGCCACCAGTGACTTTCCGTTAAGGGACAGGCCGAACACCGGGGAGCTGTTTTTT. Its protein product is CATSDFPLRDRPNTGELFF.

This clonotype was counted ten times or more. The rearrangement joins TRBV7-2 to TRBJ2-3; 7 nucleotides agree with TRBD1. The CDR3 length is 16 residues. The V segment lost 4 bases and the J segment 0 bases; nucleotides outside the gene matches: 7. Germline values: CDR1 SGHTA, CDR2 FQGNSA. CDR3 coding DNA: TGTGCCAGCAGCTCAGGGACAGCCGCAAGCACAGATACGCAGTATTTT. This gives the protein CASSSGTAASTDTQYF.

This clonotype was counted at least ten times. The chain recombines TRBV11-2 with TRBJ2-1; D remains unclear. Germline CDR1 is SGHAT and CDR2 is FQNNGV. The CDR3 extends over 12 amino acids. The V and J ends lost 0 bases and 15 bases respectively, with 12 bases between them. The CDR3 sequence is CASSLDNSDGFF. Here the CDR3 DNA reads TGTGCCAGCAGCTTAGACAACAGTGATGGGTTCTTC.

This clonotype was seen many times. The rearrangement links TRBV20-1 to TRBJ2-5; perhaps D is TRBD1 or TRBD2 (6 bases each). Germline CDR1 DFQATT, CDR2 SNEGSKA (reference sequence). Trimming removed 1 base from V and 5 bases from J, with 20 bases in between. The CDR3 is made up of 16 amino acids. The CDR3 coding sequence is TGCAGTGCTAGAGGGGGTAGCGGAGTTAGGGGGGAGACCCAGTACTTC. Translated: CSARGGSGVRGETQYF.

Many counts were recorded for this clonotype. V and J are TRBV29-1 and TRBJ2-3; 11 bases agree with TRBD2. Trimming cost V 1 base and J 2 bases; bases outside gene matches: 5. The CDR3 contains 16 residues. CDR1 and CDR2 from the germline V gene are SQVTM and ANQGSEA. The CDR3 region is CSVEGGGLADTDTQYF. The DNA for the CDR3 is TGCAGCGTTGAAGGGGGGGGACTAGCGGACACAGATACGCAGTATTTT.